This T cell receptor (beta chain) was profiled in a study of T cell repertoires in cytomegalovirus infection. Study-level information: Both CMV infection and a matching HLA type were indicated by public TCR beta signatures.

Study-wide points: Dominant in the ex vivo response were TCR beta clonotypes restricted by HLA-C and specific for CMV. Summed frequency of public TCR beta families distinguished CMV carriers with the relevant HLA.

Each CDR3 protein gets one entry after TCRdb re-called the reads with MiXCR. The profile shows approximately 400,000 distinct CDR3 sequences, about a third of them singletons. Trimming took off 7 bases at V and 0 bases at J, with 12 bases between the two ends. The V gene's germline CDR1 is LNHDA and CDR2 SQIVND (reference sequence). The CDR3 runs to 14 residues. Ten or more counts support this clonotype. Its antigen is unidentified. This clonotype was sampled from a human donor in good health (CMV status not recorded). Some clones in this sample may be carry-over from other donors' samples. The sequencing input was PBMCs. This chain links TRBV19 with TRBJ1-1; D ambiguous. CDR3 residues: CASKGRVLNTEAFF. CDR3 nucleotides: TGTGCCAGTAAAGGTCGTGTATTGAACACTGAAGCTTTCTTT.